Below are 23 T cell receptor beta chains sequenced from a single sample in a study of human T cells and chemical hapten exposure. Time point given: pre-sensitization, week 0. Noted treatment: therapeutic diphenylcyclopropenone sensitization with weekly scalp DPC. MiXCR, run by TCRdb on the RACE reads, gives a single entry per CDR3 protein. Among over 300,000 distinct CDR3 sequences listed, 5.1% were seen once. The input for sequencing was whole blood, taken in connection with sensitization to the hapten diphenylcyclopropenone (DPC). The receptors here all came from a woman in her fifties or sixties with alopecia areata. Some clones in this sample may be carry-over from other donors' samples.

Many counts were recorded for this clonotype. The V gene is TRBV5-1, the J gene TRBJ2-2; D remains unclear. CDR3 length: 13 amino acids. Trimming took 0 bases from V and 6 from J, leaving 6 bases between them. Germline CDR1 SGHRS, CDR2 YFSETQ. The CDR3 DNA follows: TGCGCCAGCAGCTTGGAGTTATCCGGGGAGCTGTTTTTT. Amino acid sequence: CASSLELSGELFF.

In its sample, this clonotype was seen many times. The chain carries TRBV2 and TRBJ2-1, with unresolved D. V lost 7 bases and J lost 6, with 19 bases in between. Germline V gene data show CDR1 as SNHLY and CDR2 as FYNNEI. CDR3 length equals 15 residues. The CDR3 region is CASTFELRAPNEQFF. Here the CDR3 DNA reads TGTGCCAGCACCTTTGAGCTCCGAGCCCCCAATGAGCAGTTCTTC.

This clonotype has ten or more counts. The gene calls are TRBV5-1 and TRBJ2-7, with 10 bases lining up with TRBD1. V gave up 1 base and J gave up 3 bases; unmatched junction bases: 4. Looked up from germline, CDR1 is SGHRS and CDR2 is YFSETQ. The CDR3 contains 15 residues. The CDR3 region has the DNA TGCGCCAGCAGCTTGAGCGGGACAGGGGACTACGAGCAGTACTTC. As protein: CASSLSGTGDYEQYF.

This clonotype came up a few times. V usage is TRBV30 and J usage is TRBJ1-3, with D maybe TRBD1 (5 bases). CDR3 length: 14 amino acids. The germline V gene encodes CDR1 GTSNPN and CDR2 SVGIG (reference sequence). Trimming left V 0 bases short and J 0 bases short, with 6 bases between. This CDR3 is CAWSVGDSGNTIYF. The CDR3 coding sequence is TGTGCCTGGAGTGTAGGGGACTCTGGAAACACCATATATTTT. Using reference TRBV30 and TRBJ1-3 for the parts outside the CDR3, the full variable domain is SQTIHQWPATLVQPVGSPLSLECTVEGTSNPNLYWYRQAAGRGLQLLFYSVGIGQISSEVPQNLSASRPQDRQFILSSKKLLLSDSGFYLCAWSVGDSGNTIYFGEGSWLTVV.

Comment on this clonotype: Because it lacks the conserved phenylalanine or tryptophan at the end, this CDR3 is likely a read error. The V gene is TRBV11-2, the J gene TRBJ2-4, with a tentative D call TRBD2 (7 bases). This CDR3 has 14 residues. Trimming removed 8 bases from V and 0 bases from J, with 11 bases in between. Germline V CDR1 and CDR2: SGHAT, FQNNGV. Here the CDR3 reads CASGRGLAKNIQYS. The DNA of the CDR3 is TGTGCCAGCGGGCGGGGGCTAGCCAAAAACATTCAGTACTCC.

The chain has TRBV10-3 and TRBJ1-3; possibly TRBD1 for D (6 bases). The CDR3 sequence is 14 residues long. V lost 3 bases, J lost 5 bases, and 11 bases lay in between. Germline CDR1 and CDR2: ENHRY and SYGVKD. CDR3 protein: CAISDEDRRNTIYF. The CDR3 DNA follows: TGTGCCATCAGTGACGAGGACAGAAGAAACACCATATATTTT.

This clonotype was observed many times. The V and J genes are TRBV20-1 and TRBJ2-3; 11 nucleotides agree with TRBD2. Trimming removed 2 bases from V and 5 bases from J; junction bases left unmatched: 3. CDR1 DFQATT and CDR2 SNEGSKA come from the germline V gene (reference sequence). The CDR3 consists of 14 residues. DNA for the CDR3: TGCAGTGCTAGACTAGCGGGGGGAATAGATACGCAGTATTTT. Protein: CSARLAGGIDTQYF.

The table lists this clonotype with a few counts. The chain recombines TRBV7-2 with TRBJ1-5; tentatively, D is TRBD1 (6 bases). The CDR3 has 15 amino acids. CDR1 is SGHTA, CDR2 FQGNSA, per germline. The V end was cut by 2 bases, the J end by 2 bases, with 10 bases between. The CDR3 bases are TGTGCCAGCAGCTTACCCGGGGGCCGCAATCAGCCCCAGCATTTT. Its translation is CASSLPGGRNQPQHF.

This clonotype was counted at least ten times. The chain uses TRBV7-2 and TRBJ1-5, with D perhaps TRBD1 (6 bases). The CDR3 runs to 14 residues. V lost 5 bases and J lost 6, with 14 bases in between. Germline-derived CDR1 and CDR2 are SGHTA and FQGNSA. This CDR3 reads CASSPGDNIQPQHF. In DNA form, the CDR3 reads TGTGCCAGCAGCCCGGGGGACAATATTCAGCCCCAGCATTTT.

This clonotype was seen many times. The genes are TRBV29-1 and TRBJ2-1; 7 bases agree with TRBD2. The CDR3 covers 13 residues. Germline-derived CDR1 and CDR2 are SQVTM and ANQGSEA. V dropped 0 bases and J dropped 10; count of bases not matched to a gene: 6. CDR3 loop: CSVEDPRGGEQFF. The CDR3 DNA reads as TGCAGCGTTGAAGATCCGCGGGGAGGGGAGCAGTTCTTC.

This clonotype was detected ten times or more. V and J are TRBV6-2 or TRBV6-3 and TRBJ2-1; TRBD1 matches at 10 bases. The junction had 6 bases not matched to a gene; V was cut back by 4 bases and J by 6 bases. The length of the CDR3 is 15 residues. The germline V gene has CDR1 MNHEY and CDR2 SVGEGT. The CDR3 spells CASSFGTGAPNEQFF. CDR3 coding DNA: TGTGCCAGCAGTTTCGGGACAGGGGCCCCCAATGAGCAGTTCTTC.

This clonotype turned up a few times. The CDR3 DNA reads TGCGCCAGCAGTGAGTCGGGGGTCCACTATGGCTACACCTTC. It encodes CASSESGVHYGYTF. This chain connects TRBV10-1 to TRBJ1-2; a possible D gene is TRBD1 (5 bases). The length of the CDR3 is 14 residues. Germline V gene sequence: CDR1 WNHNN, CDR2 SYGVQD (reference sequence). V was pared by 0 bases and J by 3 bases, with 8 bases between.

This clonotype was recorded at least ten times. The rearrangement joins TRBV4-3 to TRBJ1-1, with 7 bases lining up with TRBD1. J gave up 5 bases and V 0 bases, and 12 bases lay outside the gene matches. The CDR3 is 17 amino acids. Per germline, CDR1 LGHNA and CDR2 YSLEER. As DNA, the CDR3 is TGCGCCAGCAGCCAAGATCGGGGCTACAGGGGACGGACTGAAGCTTTCTTT. Translated, it gives CASSQDRGYRGRTEAFF.

The V call is TRBV20-1, the J call TRBJ1-4, with 10 bases identical to TRBD1. V lost 4 bases and J lost 3; bases outside the gene matches: 8. The CDR3 is 16 residues long. CDR1 and CDR2 (germline): DFQATT, SNEGSKA (reference sequence). Here the CDR3 reads CSANRQGARANEKLFF. The DNA for the CDR3 is TGCAGTGCTAATCGACAGGGGGCACGAGCTAATGAAAAACTGTTTTTT.

Many counts were recorded for this clonotype. The chain has TRBV10-3 and TRBJ2-7; unclear D gene. The ends were cut back, 6 bases at V and 0 bases at J, with 6 bases in the middle. The germline V gene encodes CDR1 ENHRY and CDR2 SYGVKD. This CDR3 region has 12 residues. CDR3 sequence reads: CAIRGSSYEQYF. CDR3 nucleotide sequence: TGTGCCATCAGGGGAAGCTCCTACGAGCAGTACTTC.

The chain has TRBV5-5 and TRBJ2-3, with D possibly matching TRBD2 (6 bases). V dropped 4 bases and J dropped 3 bases, with 12 bases sitting between them. This CDR3 spans 14 amino acids. CDR1 SGHKS and CDR2 YYEKEE come from the germline V gene (reference sequence). CDR3 protein: CASSDPTRTDTQYF. The CDR3 DNA reads as TGTGCCAGCAGCGACCCGACTAGAACAGATACGCAGTATTTT.

The V call is TRBV5-1, the J call TRBJ2-7, with TRBD2 identical over 8 bases. Germline CDR1 is SGHRS and CDR2 is YFSETQ. CDR3 length equals 15 residues. The junction had 12 bases not matched to a gene; V was cut back by 4 bases and J by 6 bases. The CDR3 DNA sequence: TGCGCCAGCAGCCCCGCAGAGCACCGGGGGGGCGAGCAGTACTTC. Translated: CASSPAEHRGGEQYF. Looking up the rest from reference TRBV5-1 and TRBJ2-7 gives the full variable domain: KAGVTQTPRYLIKTRGQQVTLSCSPISGHRSVSWYQQTPGQGLQFLFEYFSETQRNKGNFPGRFSGRQFSNSRSEMNVSTLELGDSALYLCASSPAEHRGGEQYFGPGTRLTVT.

In this sample, this clonotype turned up many times. The chain links TRBV20-1 to TRBJ2-3; 8 nucleotides line up with TRBD2. The CDR3 covers 16 residues. V was pared by 3 bases and J by 1 base, with 9 bases of the junction left unmatched. CDR1 is DFQATT and CDR2 is SNEGSKA in the germline V gene (reference sequence). The DNA of the CDR3 is TGCAGTGCTAGGTTGGGTCGCGGGAGGCGCACAGATACGCAGTATTTT. Its protein is CSARLGRGRRTDTQYF.

This chain uses TRBV20-1 with TRBJ1-4; D is unclear. The CDR3 length is 14 residues. V shed 1 base and J shed 0 bases, with 6 bases lying between them. The germline gives CDR1 DFQATT, CDR2 SNEGSKA (reference sequence). As DNA, the CDR3 is TGCAGTGCTAGAGCGGGGACAACTAATGAAAAACTGTTTTTT. Translation gives CSARAGTTNEKLFF.

This clonotype appeared a few times. The V and J genes are TRBV6-2 or TRBV6-3 and TRBJ1-1; 9 positions match TRBD1. Germline V lookup: CDR1 MNHEY, CDR2 SVGEGT. The ends lost 5 bases at V and 6 bases at J; junction bases unmatched: 7. The CDR3 loop spans 14 amino acids. As DNA, the CDR3 is TGTGCCAGCAGTACCCGGACAGGGGTCTCTGAAGCTTTCTTT. This sequence encodes CASSTRTGVSEAFF.

This chain joins TRBV2 and TRBJ2-1, with a possible D match to TRBD1 (6 bases). The germline CDR1 and CDR2 sequences are SNHLY and FYNNEI. The CDR3 is 16 amino acids. V was pared by 6 bases and J by 5 bases, with 20 bases between. The CDR3 sequence is CASRVPAAGVNNEQFF. CDR3 bases: TGTGCCAGCAGGGTCCCCGCGGCAGGGGTTAACAATGAGCAGTTCTTC.

The chain is built from TRBV20-1 and TRBJ1-6; D gene ambiguous. Germline assignment: CDR1 DFQATT and CDR2 SNEGSKA (reference sequence). V was shortened by 3 bases and J by 2 bases, with 11 bases between the two germline ends. The CDR3 is made up of 15 amino acids. The CDR3 spells CSARARGAYNSPLHF. In DNA form, the CDR3 reads TGCAGTGCTAGGGCCCGGGGTGCCTATAATTCACCCCTCCACTTT.

The J gene is TRBJ2-3, the V gene TRBV4-2, with 7 bases lining up with TRBD1. Germline V gene lookup returns CDR1 LGHNA and CDR2 YNFKEQ. The junction had 3 bases not matched to a gene; V was cut back by 5 bases and J by 4 bases. The CDR3 has 13 residues. CDR3 amino acids: CASSYGQADTQYF. In DNA form, the CDR3 reads TGTGCCAGCAGCTACGGACAGGCAGATACGCAGTATTTT.